These T cell receptor beta chains were read from a single sample in a study of blood T cell repertoires in COVID-19. Some clones are missing from TCRdb's copy, which holds only in-frame ones; the method was immunoSEQ multiplex PCR. The profile shows around 15,000 clones, around 90% of them singletons. The sample taken for sequencing was peripheral blood. These receptors originate from a woman in her 70s in a cohort sampled during active or convalescent COVID-19. The CDR3 runs from the conserved cysteine through the conserved F or W. The order of the fields is J gene, CDR3 length, clone size, V gene, D gene, CDR3 DNA, CDR3 protein. The D gene is left open where the match is weak. The size entry is marked missing in some rows and otherwise reads once, few, many or a size class.

>TRBJ2-3|14|-|TRBV7-2|TRBD2
TGTGCCAGCAGCTTAAATAGCGGGGCCGATACGCAGTATTTT
CASSLNSGADTQYF
>TRBJ2-1|15|-|TRBV7-2|-
TGTGCCAGCAGCCCCCGCCGGGGGGCTGGGAATGAGCAGTTCTTC
CASSPRRGAGNEQFF
>TRBJ1-6|16|once|TRBV23-1|-
TGCGCCAGCAGCCTCCCGGGATCTTCCTTTCACTCACCCCTCCACTTT
CASSLPGSSFHSPLHF
>TRBJ2-5|15|-|TRBV3-1/TRBV3-2|-
TGTGCCAGCAGCCGATACGCCCCCCTCGGGGAGACCCAGTACTTC
CASSRYAPLGETQYF
>TRBJ2-1|13|-|TRBV5-4|-
TGTGCCAGCAGCCCCCCGGGGAGGAATGAGCAGTTCTTC
CASSPPGRNEQFF
>TRBJ1-2|17|-|TRBV25-1|TRBD1
TGTGCCAGCAGTGAATATGAAGGGACAGATACTAACTATGGCTACACCTTC
CASSEYEGTDTNYGYTF
>TRBJ2-1|12|-|TRBV7-6|-
TGTGCCAGCAGCTTAGTATTAGCCGAGCAGTTCTTC
CASSLVLAEQFF
>TRBJ1-5|15|few|TRBV3-1/TRBV3-2|TRBD1
TGTGCCAGCAGCCCGAGGACAGGGGAGGTTCAGCCCCAGCATTTT
CASSPRTGEVQPQHF
>TRBJ1-4|12|-|TRBV27|-
TGTGCCACAGGTGGCAGAGACGAAAAACTGTTTTTT
CATGGRDEKLFF
>TRBJ1-2|11|-|TRBV20-1|-
TGCAGTGCTATTAGGGTTACGGGAAACACCTTC
CSAIRVTGNTF
>TRBJ1-5|16|-|TRBV28|-
TGTGCCAGCACCATATGGGGACAATATAGCAATCAGCCCCAGCATTTT
CASTIWGQYSNQPQHF
>TRBJ2-7|15|-|TRBV3-1/TRBV3-2|TRBD2
TGTGCCAGCAGCCAAGATAGAGGGGAGGGCTACGAGCAGTACTTC
CASSQDRGEGYEQYF
>TRBJ2-7|15|few|TRBV5-1|-
TGCGCCAGCAGCTTAGACACCTCAATTCTGTACGAGCAGTACTTC
CASSLDTSILYEQYF
>TRBJ1-2|14|-|TRBV19|-
TGTGCCAGTAGCCGGACAAGCCCCGGCCATGGCTACACCTTC
CASSRTSPGHGYTF
>TRBJ2-5|15|-|TRBV6-2/TRBV6-3|TRBD2
TGTGCCAGCAGTTACTCCGGGGGGAGAGCAGAGACCCAGTACTTC
CASSYSGGRAETQYF
>TRBJ2-3|16|-|TRBV9|TRBD2
TGTGCCAGCAGCGTGTCTGGCGGGGGGGCAGGAGATACGCAGTATTTT
CASSVSGGGAGDTQYF
>TRBJ2-7|15|-|TRBV5-6|TRBD1
TGTGCCAGCAGCCCGGGCGGGACAGGGCCCTACGAGCAGTACTTC
CASSPGGTGPYEQYF
>TRBJ1-2|18|-|TRBV27|TRBD1
TGTGCCAGCAGTTTATTCGGCAGGGGACAGGGGGCATTAGTTGGCTACACCTTC
CASSLFGRGQGALVGYTF
>TRBJ1-2|15|few|TRBV7-2|-
TGTGCCAGCAGCTTACCTCCGACAGTTAACTATGGCTACACCTTC
CASSLPPTVNYGYTF
>TRBJ2-2|11|-|TRBV6-6|-
TGTGCCAGCAGCCCGACAGGGGAGCTGTTTTTT
CASSPTGELFF
>TRBJ1-2|15|-|TRBV4-1|TRBD1
TGCGCCAGCAGCCAAGCGGGACAGGGGGCTCGGGGCTACACCTTC
CASSQAGQGARGYTF
>TRBJ1-2|15|-|TRBV18|TRBD1
TGTGCCAGCTCACCGGCCAATGACAGGGGCTATGGCTACACCTTC
CASSPANDRGYGYTF
>TRBJ1-5|14|few|TRBV11-2|TRBD1
TGTGCCAGCAGCTTAGGACAGGGGGCTAATCCCCAGCATTTT
CASSLGQGANPQHF
>TRBJ2-3|16|few|TRBV6-1|TRBD2
TGTGCCAGCAGTGAAGCGCTAGCGGAGACCACAGATACGCAGTATTTT
CASSEALAETTDTQYF
>TRBJ1-1|15|-|TRBV18|TRBD1
TGTGCCAGCTCACCATCGACAGGGGGGAACACTGAAGCTTTCTTT
CASSPSTGGNTEAFF
>TRBJ1-2|13|once|TRBV6-1|-
TGTGCCAGCAGTGAAAGAGCATACTACGGCTACACCTTC
CASSERAYYGYTF
>TRBJ2-1|14|-|TRBV4-3|-
TGCGCCAGCAGCCAAGTCAGGGGGGTAAATGAGCAGTTCTTC
CASSQVRGVNEQFF
>TRBJ1-1|16|-|TRBV13|TRBD1
TGTGCCAGCAGCTCCCCCGGACAGGGCACGAACACTGAAGCTTTCTTT
CASSSPGQGTNTEAFF
>TRBJ1-4|13|-|TRBV25-1|TRBD1
TGTGCCACCACAGGACAGGCTAATGAAAAACTGTTTTTT
CATTGQANEKLFF